The rows below give T cell receptor beta chains drawn from one sample of a study of blood T cells in healthy people across ages. One entry per CDR3 protein, called by TCRdb with MiXCR from the 5' RACE reads. The top ten clones hold 6.5% to 8.5% of a sample with roughly 1.4 million distinct CDR3 sequences, almost 60% of them seen once. The sample consisted of blood. These receptors all stem from a man younger than 35 in good health. The CDR3 runs from the conserved cysteine through the conserved F or W. Fields, in order: J gene, V gene, clone size, D gene, CDR3 DNA, CDR3 protein. A D gene is named only where the DNA matches it firmly. Clone size is stated in some rows and not others, as once, few, many or a class when expanded.

j_gene: TRBJ2-5
v_gene: TRBV30
abundance: -
d_gene: -
CDR3nt: TGTGCCTGGAGTGTCCCACCGGACCACGGGGAGCAGTACTTC
CDR3aa: CAWSVPPDHGEQYF

j_gene: TRBJ2-3
v_gene: TRBV4-1
abundance: -
d_gene: TRBD2
CDR3nt: TGCGCCAGCAGCCTTGTAACTAGCGGGAGTTGGGATACGCAGTATTTT
CDR3aa: CASSLVTSGSWDTQYF

j_gene: TRBJ1-2
v_gene: TRBV5-1
abundance: -
d_gene: TRBD1
CDR3nt: TGCGCCAGCAGCTCAAGGGACAGCAGGGATGGCTACACCTTC
CDR3aa: CASSSRDSRDGYTF

j_gene: TRBJ1-1
v_gene: TRBV11-2
abundance: -
d_gene: -
CDR3nt: TGTGCCAGCAGCTTAGTTGGGGGCCGAGGGTACACTGAAGCTTTCTTT
CDR3aa: CASSLVGGRGYTEAFF

j_gene: TRBJ2-2
v_gene: TRBV20-1
abundance: few
d_gene: TRBD2
CDR3nt: TGCAGTGCTTTAGCGGGAGGGAACACCGGGGAGCTGTTTTTT
CDR3aa: CSALAGGNTGELFF

j_gene: TRBJ2-7
v_gene: TRBV5-1
abundance: -
d_gene: TRBD1
CDR3nt: TGCGCCAGCACCGGCTCCCAGACAGGGGACTTCTACGAGCAGTACTTC
CDR3aa: CASTGSQTGDFYEQYF

j_gene: TRBJ2-3
v_gene: TRBV15
abundance: -
d_gene: TRBD2
CDR3nt: TGTGCCACCATAAATAAAAATGTAGCGGGGGGAGACGATACGCAGTATTTT
CDR3aa: CATINKNVAGGDDTQYF

j_gene: TRBJ2-1
v_gene: TRBV7-6
abundance: -
d_gene: TRBD2
CDR3nt: TGTGCCAGCAGCTTAGCGGGAGGGCCACACAATGAGCAGTTCTTC
CDR3aa: CASSLAGGPHNEQFF

j_gene: TRBJ2-5
v_gene: TRBV4-3
abundance: many
d_gene: -
CDR3nt: TGCGCCAGCAGCCAAGAGCAGGGTTCAGAGACCCAGTACTTC
CDR3aa: CASSQEQGSETQYF

j_gene: TRBJ1-6
v_gene: TRBV5-6
abundance: -
d_gene: -
CDR3nt: TGTGCCAGCAGCCCTCCGGGGTCCTATAATTCACCCCTCCACTTT
CDR3aa: CASSPPGSYNSPLHF

j_gene: TRBJ1-3
v_gene: TRBV29-1
abundance: -
d_gene: -
CDR3nt: TGCAGCGTTGAAGATCCCGGTCCGGGAGCCTCTGGAAACACCATATATTTT
CDR3aa: CSVEDPGPGASGNTIYF

j_gene: TRBJ2-7
v_gene: TRBV14
abundance: -
d_gene: TRBD1
CDR3nt: TGTGCCAGCAGCCTGACCCGGGACAGGGGGGACTCCTACGAGCAGTACTTC
CDR3aa: CASSLTRDRGDSYEQYF

j_gene: TRBJ2-7
v_gene: TRBV25-1
abundance: -
d_gene: -
CDR3nt: TGTGCCAGCCTCGGCACCTTCTACGAGCAGTACTTC
CDR3aa: CASLGTFYEQYF

j_gene: TRBJ1-2
v_gene: TRBV20-1
abundance: -
d_gene: -
CDR3nt: TGCAGTGCTAGCGGAAGGCAGGGGCAAGGCTACACCTTC
CDR3aa: CSASGRQGQGYTF

j_gene: TRBJ2-3
v_gene: TRBV5-1
abundance: few
d_gene: -
CDR3nt: TGCGCCAGCAGCTTGGGGACTCCCTACACAGATACGCAGTATTTT
CDR3aa: CASSLGTPYTDTQYF

j_gene: TRBJ2-7
v_gene: TRBV27
abundance: few
d_gene: -
CDR3nt: TGTGCCAGCAGACCCGCGGACTACTCCTACGAGCAGTACTTC
CDR3aa: CASRPADYSYEQYF

j_gene: TRBJ2-3
v_gene: TRBV27
abundance: -
d_gene: -
CDR3nt: TGTGCCAGCAACGAGGGGCCGAGGGATACGCAGTATTTT
CDR3aa: CASNEGPRDTQYF

j_gene: TRBJ1-2
v_gene: TRBV6-2/TRBV6-3
abundance: -
d_gene: -
CDR3nt: TGTGCCAGCAGTTACGACGGCTATGGCTACACCTTC
CDR3aa: CASSYDGYGYTF

j_gene: TRBJ1-6
v_gene: TRBV6-5
abundance: once
d_gene: -
CDR3nt: TGTGCCGTTGGGGGCTCACCCCTCCACTTT
CDR3aa: CAVGGSPLHF

j_gene: TRBJ2-1
v_gene: TRBV5-1
abundance: -
d_gene: TRBD2
CDR3nt: TGCGCCAGCAGCTTGTCTGCGGGGGGTCCGAATGAGCAGTTCTTC
CDR3aa: CASSLSAGGPNEQFF

j_gene: TRBJ2-2
v_gene: TRBV20-1
abundance: -
d_gene: -
CDR3nt: TGCAGTGCTAGCCATACAGGGTGGACCGGGGAGCTGTTTTTT
CDR3aa: CSASHTGWTGELFF

j_gene: TRBJ2-3
v_gene: TRBV28
abundance: many
d_gene: TRBD1
CDR3nt: TGTGCCAGCAGTTTAACTGACAGGGAGTCAGATACGCAGTATTTT
CDR3aa: CASSLTDRESDTQYF

j_gene: TRBJ2-1
v_gene: TRBV13
abundance: -
d_gene: TRBD2
CDR3nt: TGTGCCAGCAGGACTAGCGGGGGTAATGGGCAGTTCTTC
CDR3aa: CASRTSGGNGQFF

j_gene: TRBJ2-1
v_gene: TRBV15
abundance: -
d_gene: -
CDR3nt: TGTGCCACCAGCAGACAGAGAAATGAGCGGTTCTTC
CDR3aa: CATSRQRNERFF

j_gene: TRBJ2-4
v_gene: TRBV7-2
abundance: -
d_gene: -
CDR3nt: TGTGCCAGCAGCTTCGGTCCATTAAGGGGGGAACACATTCAGTACTTC
CDR3aa: CASSFGPLRGEHIQYF

j_gene: TRBJ1-2
v_gene: TRBV20-1
abundance: -
d_gene: -
CDR3nt: TGCAGTGCTACCACCGGGTTATATGGCTACACCTTC
CDR3aa: CSATTGLYGYTF

j_gene: TRBJ2-7
v_gene: TRBV28
abundance: -
d_gene: -
CDR3nt: TGTGCCAGCGGACCCGTTCCAGGGGATCATTACGAGCAGTACTTC
CDR3aa: CASGPVPGDHYEQYF

j_gene: TRBJ2-7
v_gene: TRBV10-3
abundance: -
d_gene: TRBD1
CDR3nt: TGTGCCATCCAGGACAGGGCCTCCTACGAGCAGTACTTC
CDR3aa: CAIQDRASYEQYF

j_gene: TRBJ2-7
v_gene: TRBV12-3/TRBV12-4
abundance: -
d_gene: -
CDR3nt: TGTGCCAGCAGTTTACAACGCGAGCAGTACTTC
CDR3aa: CASSLQREQYF

j_gene: TRBJ2-2
v_gene: TRBV6-2/TRBV6-3
abundance: few
d_gene: -
CDR3nt: TGTGCCAGCAGAGATACGGGCACCGGGGAGCTGTTTTTT
CDR3aa: CASRDTGTGELFF

j_gene: TRBJ2-5
v_gene: TRBV29-1
abundance: -
d_gene: -
CDR3nt: TGCAGCGTTGTAGGTCGCAGACAACCGCTCCAAGAGACCCAGTACTTC
CDR3aa: CSVVGRRQPLQETQYF

j_gene: TRBJ2-5
v_gene: TRBV7-2
abundance: few
d_gene: -
CDR3nt: TGTGCCAGCAGCTTAGCCGTAGTATCGGGGCCAATTTCTGGGACCCAGTACTTC
CDR3aa: CASSLAVVSGPISGTQYF

j_gene: TRBJ2-7
v_gene: TRBV20-1
abundance: -
d_gene: TRBD2
CDR3nt: TGCAGTGCTCCAGACCCCCTAGCGGGGGGCCCCTACGAGCAGTACTTC
CDR3aa: CSAPDPLAGGPYEQYF

j_gene: TRBJ1-2
v_gene: TRBV12-3/TRBV12-4
abundance: -
d_gene: -
CDR3nt: TGTGCCAGCAGTTTCGCAGGGGCGAATGATGGCTACACCTTC
CDR3aa: CASSFAGANDGYTF

j_gene: TRBJ2-3
v_gene: TRBV5-6
abundance: -
d_gene: -
CDR3nt: TGTGCCAGCACCCTAGTGCCCTCGCTTAGCACAGATACGCAGTATTTT
CDR3aa: CASTLVPSLSTDTQYF

j_gene: TRBJ2-5
v_gene: TRBV7-2
abundance: -
d_gene: TRBD2
CDR3nt: TGTGCCAGCAGCTTAGTCGGGGGAGCGGGGGGTCGTGGAGAGACCCAGTACTTC
CDR3aa: CASSLVGGAGGRGETQYF

j_gene: TRBJ2-5
v_gene: TRBV4-2
abundance: -
d_gene: TRBD2
CDR3nt: TGTGCCAGCGGGGCTAGCGGGAGGCAAGAGACCCAGTACTTC
CDR3aa: CASGASGRQETQYF

j_gene: TRBJ2-7
v_gene: TRBV29-1
abundance: few
d_gene: TRBD1
CDR3nt: TGCAGCGTTGACGGGGGACAGGAATCCTACGAGCAGTACTTC
CDR3aa: CSVDGGQESYEQYF

j_gene: TRBJ2-2
v_gene: TRBV4-3
abundance: few
d_gene: -
CDR3nt: TGCGCCAGCAGCCTGCCTCGGGTAACGGGGGTCGGGGAGCTGTTTTTT
CDR3aa: CASSLPRVTGVGELFF

j_gene: TRBJ2-4
v_gene: TRBV4-3
abundance: -
d_gene: TRBD1
CDR3nt: TGCGCCAGCAGCCTGACAGGGGGCAAAAACATTCAGTACTTC
CDR3aa: CASSLTGGKNIQYF